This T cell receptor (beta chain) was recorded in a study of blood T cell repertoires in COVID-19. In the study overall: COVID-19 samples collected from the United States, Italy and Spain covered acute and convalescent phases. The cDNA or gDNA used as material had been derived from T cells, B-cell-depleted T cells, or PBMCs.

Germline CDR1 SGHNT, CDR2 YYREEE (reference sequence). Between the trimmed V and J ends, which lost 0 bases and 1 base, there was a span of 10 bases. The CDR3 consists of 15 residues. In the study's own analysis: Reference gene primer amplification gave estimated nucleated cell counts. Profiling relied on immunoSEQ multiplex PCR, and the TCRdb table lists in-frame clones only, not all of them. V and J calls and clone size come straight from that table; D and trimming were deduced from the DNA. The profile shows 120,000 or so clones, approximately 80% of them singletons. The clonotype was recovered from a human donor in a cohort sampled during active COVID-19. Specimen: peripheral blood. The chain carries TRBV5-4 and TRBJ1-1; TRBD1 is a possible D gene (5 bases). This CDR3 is CASSLARASNTEAFF. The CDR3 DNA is TGTGCCAGCAGCTTGGCCAGGGCATCGAACACTGAAGCTTTCTTT.